A selection of T cell receptor beta chains follows, all from one sample in a study of CD8+CD57+ T cells in acquired aplastic anemia. TCRdb analysed the reads with MiXCR anew, one entry per CDR3 protein. The sample holds about 58,000 distinct CDR3 sequences, approximately 50% seen once. The sequenced material came from sorted CD4+, CD8+, or CD8+CD57+ T cells (not recorded which) from PBMCs. These receptors were obtained from a human donor with aplastic anemia. Each CDR3 is given with its conserved first and last residue. The D gene is left open where the match is weak. Size values are once, few and many counts, or a class for expanded clones, and some rows have none.

d_gene: -
abundance: few
j_gene: TRBJ2-7
v_gene: TRBV15
CDR3aa: CATSRSTTDPYEQYF
CDR3nt: TGTGCCACCAGCAGATCAACGACGGATCCCTACGAGCAGTACTTC

d_gene: -
abundance: -
j_gene: TRBJ1-2
v_gene: TRBV10-3
CDR3aa: CAISGPKQAGYTF
CDR3nt: TGTGCCATCAGCGGGCCAAAGCAAGCTGGCTACACCTTC

d_gene: -
abundance: -
j_gene: TRBJ2-5
v_gene: TRBV29-1
CDR3aa: CSVKVSAGETQYF
CDR3nt: TGCAGCGTTAAGGTTAGCGCGGGGGAGACCCAGTACTTC

d_gene: -
abundance: -
j_gene: TRBJ1-2
v_gene: TRBV2
CDR3aa: CASSEHYGYTF
CDR3nt: TGTGCCAGCAGTGAACACTATGGCTACACCTTC

d_gene: TRBD1
abundance: -
j_gene: TRBJ1-1
v_gene: TRBV11-2
CDR3aa: CASRFNTGNTGTGNTEAFF
CDR3nt: TGTGCCAGCAGATTTAACACAGGGAACACCGGGACAGGGAACACTGAAGCTTTCTTT

d_gene: -
abundance: -
j_gene: TRBJ2-7
v_gene: TRBV6-1
CDR3aa: CASTGTPPTYPTYEQYF
CDR3nt: TGTGCCAGCACCGGTACCCCCCCGACGTATCCCACCTACGAGCAGTACTTC

d_gene: -
abundance: many
j_gene: TRBJ2-1
v_gene: TRBV12-3/TRBV12-4
CDR3aa: CASRRTASINEQFF
CDR3nt: TGTGCCAGCAGGCGGACAGCGTCGATAAATGAGCAGTTCTTC

d_gene: -
abundance: many
j_gene: TRBJ2-7
v_gene: TRBV6-1
CDR3aa: CASSEGAYQQYF
CDR3nt: TGTGCCAGCAGTGAAGGGGCGTACCAGCAATACTTC

d_gene: -
abundance: -
j_gene: TRBJ1-2
v_gene: TRBV15
CDR3aa: CATSRDLGSNYGYTF
CDR3nt: TGTGCCACCAGCAGAGATCTGGGCAGCAACTATGGCTACACCTTC

d_gene: TRBD2
abundance: -
j_gene: TRBJ2-7
v_gene: TRBV7-9
CDR3aa: CASSRRGEEQYF
CDR3nt: TGTGCCAGCAGCCGCCGGGGGGAGGAGCAGTACTTC

d_gene: -
abundance: medium-sized
j_gene: TRBJ2-7
v_gene: TRBV15
CDR3aa: CATSREGSYEQYF
CDR3nt: TGTGCCACCAGCAGAGAGGGGAGCTACGAGCAGTACTTC

d_gene: -
abundance: once
j_gene: TRBJ1-2
v_gene: TRBV25-1
CDR3aa: CASSEGRMWQGVNYGYTF
CDR3nt: TGTGCCAGCAGCGAAGGCCGAATGTGGCAGGGCGTGAACTATGGCTACACCTTC

d_gene: TRBD1
abundance: -
j_gene: TRBJ1-4
v_gene: TRBV7-2
CDR3aa: CASSLSWTGSSKLFF
CDR3nt: TGTGCCAGCAGCTTATCGTGGACAGGGTCCTCTAAACTGTTTTTT

d_gene: TRBD1
abundance: many
j_gene: TRBJ1-1
v_gene: TRBV7-2
CDR3aa: CASRFTTGAQGAFF
CDR3nt: TGTGCCAGCAGATTTACCACAGGGGCCCAAGGAGCTTTCTTT

d_gene: -
abundance: many
j_gene: TRBJ1-1
v_gene: TRBV27
CDR3aa: CASSPPRRPNTEAFF
CDR3nt: TGTGCCAGCAGCCCTCCCAGGCGGCCGAACACTGAAGCTTTCTTT

d_gene: -
abundance: medium-sized
j_gene: TRBJ1-4
v_gene: TRBV15
CDR3aa: CATSAGSEKLFF
CDR3nt: TGTGCCACCAGCGCAGGGTCGGAAAAACTGTTTTTT

d_gene: -
abundance: -
j_gene: TRBJ2-7
v_gene: TRBV15
CDR3aa: CATSREGSYEQNF
CDR3nt: TGTGCAACCAGCAGAGAGGGGAGCTACGAGCAGAACTTC

d_gene: -
abundance: few
j_gene: TRBJ1-3
v_gene: TRBV10-3
CDR3aa: CAISESGRNTIYF
CDR3nt: TGTGCCATCAGTGAGTCCGGCAGAAACACCATATATTTT

d_gene: TRBD1
abundance: few
j_gene: TRBJ2-7
v_gene: TRBV9
CDR3aa: CASSPTGGQGTYEQYF
CDR3nt: TGTGCCAGCAGCCCAACCGGGGGACAGGGGACCTACGAGCAGTACTTC

d_gene: -
abundance: -
j_gene: TRBJ1-1
v_gene: TRBV20-1
CDR3aa: CSARPGNSDTEAFF
CDR3nt: TGCAGTGCCCGCCCAGGGAATTCGGACACTGAAGCTTTCTTT

d_gene: -
abundance: -
j_gene: TRBJ2-7
v_gene: TRBV12-3/TRBV12-4
CDR3aa: CASSLDVSYEQYF
CDR3nt: TGTGCCAGCAGCCTCGACGTCTCCTACGAGCAGTACTTC

d_gene: -
abundance: once
j_gene: TRBJ2-5
v_gene: TRBV14
CDR3aa: CASSHNPRETQYF
CDR3nt: TGTGCCAGCAGCCACAACCCGCGGGAGACCCAGTACTTC

d_gene: -
abundance: once
j_gene: TRBJ1-5
v_gene: TRBV20-1
CDR3aa: CSARGAGARGQPQHF
CDR3nt: TGCAGTGCTAGGGGGGCTGGGGCACGTGGGCAGCCCCAGCATTTT

d_gene: -
abundance: few
j_gene: TRBJ2-7
v_gene: TRBV5-5
CDR3aa: CASSTKDGSYEQYF
CDR3nt: TGTGCCAGCAGCACAAAGGACGGCTCCTACGAGCAGTACTTC

d_gene: -
abundance: once
j_gene: TRBJ2-1
v_gene: TRBV24-1
CDR3aa: CATSEGSSLNEQFF
CDR3nt: TGTGCCACCAGTGAGGGGTCCTCATTGAATGAGCAGTTCTTC

d_gene: TRBD2
abundance: many
j_gene: TRBJ2-1
v_gene: TRBV6-5
CDR3aa: CASSLGPSGDEQFF
CDR3nt: TGTGCCAGCAGCCTAGGGCCTAGCGGGGATGAGCAGTTCTTC

d_gene: TRBD2
abundance: -
j_gene: TRBJ2-7
v_gene: TRBV25-1
CDR3aa: CASSSTSGGYEQYF
CDR3nt: TGTGCCAGCAGCTCGACTAGCGGGGGCTACGAGCAGTACTTC

d_gene: -
abundance: -
j_gene: TRBJ1-4
v_gene: TRBV4-2
CDR3aa: CASSQTSRLTATNEKLFF
CDR3nt: TGTGCCAGCAGCCAAACGAGTAGGCTAACTGCAACTAATGAAAAACTGTTTTTT

d_gene: TRBD2
abundance: many
j_gene: TRBJ2-3
v_gene: TRBV2
CDR3aa: CASTGTSGGLSTDTQYF
CDR3nt: TGTGCCAGCACTGGGACTAGCGGGGGTTTATCGACAGATACGCAGTATTTT

d_gene: TRBD1
abundance: -
j_gene: TRBJ2-3
v_gene: TRBV20-1
CDR3aa: CSVPRQGADTQYF
CDR3nt: TGCAGTGTGCCCCGACAGGGCGCAGATACGCAGTATTTT

d_gene: -
abundance: -
j_gene: TRBJ1-2
v_gene: TRBV2
CDR3aa: CASTGDGFYGYTF
CDR3nt: TGTGCCAGCACCGGGGACGGATTCTATGGCTACACCTTC

d_gene: TRBD1
abundance: few
j_gene: TRBJ2-5
v_gene: TRBV2
CDR3aa: CASRDRGETQYF
CDR3nt: TGTGCCAGCCGCGACAGGGGAGAGACCCAGTACTTC

d_gene: -
abundance: few
j_gene: TRBJ1-1
v_gene: TRBV7-9
CDR3aa: CASSFGHSAFF
CDR3nt: TGTGCCAGCAGCTTTGGACATTCAGCTTTCTTT

d_gene: -
abundance: medium-sized
j_gene: TRBJ2-7
v_gene: TRBV19
CDR3aa: CASSNSDRREQYF
CDR3nt: TGTGCCAGTAGTAACTCGGACCGGAGGGAGCAGTACTTC

d_gene: -
abundance: -
j_gene: TRBJ1-1
v_gene: TRBV7-9
CDR3aa: CAGSLPSGGHTEASF
CDR3nt: TGTGCCGGCAGCTTACCCTCGGGGGGGCACACTGAAGCTTCCTTT

d_gene: -
abundance: many
j_gene: TRBJ2-7
v_gene: TRBV11-1
CDR3aa: CASSREDRASYEQYF
CDR3nt: TGTGCCAGCAGCCGGGAGGACAGAGCCTCCTACGAGCAGTACTTC

d_gene: -
abundance: medium-sized
j_gene: TRBJ2-1
v_gene: TRBV24-1
CDR3aa: CATEDGSSYNEQFF
CDR3nt: TGTGCCACGGAGGACGGTAGCTCCTACAATGAGCAGTTCTTC

d_gene: TRBD1
abundance: -
j_gene: TRBJ2-1
v_gene: TRBV19
CDR3aa: CASSQTGGDEQFF
CDR3nt: TGTGCCAGTAGCCAAACAGGGGGCGATGAGCAGTTCTTC

d_gene: -
abundance: -
j_gene: TRBJ2-5
v_gene: TRBV29-1
CDR3aa: CSVGTQTRETQYF
CDR3nt: TGCAGCGTTGGGACTCAGACGCGAGAGACCCAGTACTTC

d_gene: -
abundance: few
j_gene: TRBJ2-1
v_gene: TRBV7-7
CDR3aa: CASSSSSYNEQFF
CDR3nt: TGTGCCAGCAGCTCGAGCTCCTACAATGAGCAGTTCTTC

d_gene: -
abundance: -
j_gene: TRBJ2-3
v_gene: TRBV10-2
CDR3aa: CASSGSIHAIPSTDTQYF
CDR3nt: TGCGCCAGCAGTGGGTCGATACATGCCATCCCTAGCACAGATACGCAGTATTTT

d_gene: -
abundance: -
j_gene: TRBJ1-6
v_gene: TRBV7-8
CDR3aa: CASSLLGVGSDNSPLHF
CDR3nt: TGTGCCAGCAGCTTACTCGGGGTCGGCAGCGATAATTCACCCCTCCACTTT

d_gene: TRBD1
abundance: -
j_gene: TRBJ1-2
v_gene: TRBV11-2
CDR3aa: CASSSQGDYGYTF
CDR3nt: TGTGCCAGCAGCTCCCAGGGGGACTATGGCTACACCTTC

d_gene: TRBD1
abundance: -
j_gene: TRBJ1-2
v_gene: TRBV28
CDR3aa: CASSLRTGANYGYTF
CDR3nt: TGTGCCAGCAGTTTGAGGACAGGGGCGAACTATGGCTACACCTTC

d_gene: -
abundance: -
j_gene: TRBJ2-2
v_gene: TRBV29-1
CDR3aa: CSVVVTRHRAGELFF
CDR3nt: TGCAGCGTTGTGGTGACACGGCATCGAGCCGGGGAGCTGTTTTTT

d_gene: -
abundance: -
j_gene: TRBJ2-1
v_gene: TRBV25-1
CDR3aa: CASSRRYNEQFF
CDR3nt: TGTGCCAGCAGTCGACGGTACAATGAGCAGTTCTTC

d_gene: TRBD2
abundance: -
j_gene: TRBJ2-5
v_gene: TRBV7-9
CDR3aa: CASSLVLAGTQYF
CDR3nt: TGTGCCAGCAGCTTAGTACTAGCGGGGACCCAGTACTTC

d_gene: -
abundance: many
j_gene: TRBJ2-1
v_gene: TRBV9
CDR3aa: CASSETGDRTPRGEQFF
CDR3nt: TGTGCCAGCAGCGAAACCGGGGACCGCACCCCTAGGGGTGAGCAGTTCTTC

d_gene: -
abundance: -
j_gene: TRBJ1-2
v_gene: TRBV19
CDR3aa: CATVDRPYGYTF
CDR3nt: TGTGCCACCGTAGATAGACCATATGGCTACACCTTC

d_gene: -
abundance: many
j_gene: TRBJ1-4
v_gene: TRBV20-1
CDR3aa: CSAPSKAGVGEKLFF
CDR3nt: TGCAGTGCTCCCTCCAAAGCTGGGGTAGGTGAAAAACTGTTTTTT

d_gene: -
abundance: -
j_gene: TRBJ1-5
v_gene: TRBV10-3
CDR3aa: CAISESGGDQPQHF
CDR3nt: TGTGCCATCAGTGAGTCCGGCGGCGATCAGCCCCAGCATTTT